The 8 T cell receptor beta chains listed next were all sequenced from one sample in a study of cytomegalovirus exposure and HLA in healthy donors (dated by TCRdb to 2016 to 2017). Libraries were constructed by the immunoSEQ multiplex PCR assay. The multiplex PCR relied on a mix of 60 forward primers for TCR Vbeta segments and 13 reverse primers for TCR Jbeta segments. TCRdb carries this immuneACCESS record with in-frame sequences only. Its versions omit some clonotypes, under half of them owing to an unresolved V gene in the studies checked, with the rest unexplained. The sample has 150,000 to 200,000 clones on record, roughly 87% of them singletons. The top ten clones comprise around 0.99% of the sample. Sequencing input: PBMCs. The origin of the receptors is a boy aged 2 to 9 in good health and CMV-seronegative.

This sequence joins TRBV6-1 and TRBJ2-3; D call uncertain. The germline V gene has CDR1 MNHNS and CDR2 SASEGT. The germline V and J ends were trimmed by 9 bases and 4 bases, with 8 bases remaining between them. CDR3 size: 11 residues. The CDR3 nucleotides read TGTGCCAGTGACCAGGCAGATACGCAGTATTTT. This translates into CASDQADTQYF.

The chain uses TRBV21-1 and TRBJ2-7; the table gives TRBD2 as D, unverified against the DNA. TRBV21-1 is classified as a pseudogene. The CDR3 contains 20 residues. The CDR3 DNA is TGTGCCAGCAGCAGCGCGGAGCGGGAGGCTTGGTCTCCAAATAGATACGAGCAGTACTTC. As protein: CASSSAEREAWSPNRYEQYF.

The chain uses TRBV6-1 and TRBJ2-3, with TRBD2 identical over 13 bases. The J segment lost 3 bases and the V segment lost 4 bases, leaving 4 bases of the junction unmatched. CDR3 length: 16 amino acids. In germline, CDR1 is MNHNS, CDR2 SASEGT. The CDR3 DNA is TGTGCCAGCAGTGCCACTAGCGGGGGGGCAACAGATACGCAGTATTTT. Its protein is CASSATSGGATDTQYF.

V gene TRBV9 combines with J gene TRBJ1-1; D gene ambiguous. The CDR3 contains 14 residues. The V and J ends lost 7 bases and 4 bases respectively, with 17 bases between them. Per the germline V gene, CDR1 is SGDLS and CDR2 is YYNGEE. The CDR3 region has the DNA TGTGCCAGCGGCGGGAGGGATGGGATCACTGAAGCTTTCTTT. As protein: CASGGRDGITEAFF.

The chain employs TRBV12-5 and TRBJ1-2, with 7 bases matching TRBD1. The germline CDR1 and CDR2 sequences are LGHNT and FRNRAP. V lost 6 bases, J lost 7 bases, and 8 bases stayed unmatched. The CDR3 extends over 13 amino acids. This CDR3 is CASGYTGDSGYTF. CDR3 sequence (DNA): TGTGCTAGTGGCTATACAGGGGACTCTGGCTACACCTTC.

The chain joins TRBV19 to TRBJ2-3; the D gene is possibly TRBD2 (6 bases). Germline assignment: CDR1 LNHDA and CDR2 SQIVND (reference sequence). Trimming left V 5 bases short and J 5 bases short, with 11 bases between. The CDR3 extends over 13 amino acids. In nucleotides, the CDR3 is TGTGCCAGTAGTCTAATTAGCGGAGATACGCAGTATTTT. Translation gives CASSLISGDTQYF.

As for this clone: Distinct nucleotide sequences in the sample also encode this CDR3. The chain has TRBV9 and TRBJ2-3, with 7 bases aligning to TRBD2. V was pared by 0 bases and J by 2 bases, with 6 bases of the junction left unmatched. CDR3 size: 16 residues. The germline V gene has CDR1 SGDLS and CDR2 YYNGEE. The CDR3 is CASSVGPSGDTDTQYF. CDR3 sequence (DNA): TGTGCCAGCAGCGTAGGTCCTAGCGGTGACACAGATACGCAGTATTTT.

The rearrangement uses TRBV4-1 and TRBJ2-5, with 9 positions matching TRBD2. The junction had 7 bases not matched to a gene; V was cut back by 1 base and J by 4 bases. The CDR3 length is 16 residues. Germline V gene sequence: CDR1 MGHRA, CDR2 YSYEKL. The CDR3 region is CASSQVGGGAPETQYF. The CDR3 DNA is TGCGCCAGCAGCCAAGTCGGCGGGGGGGCCCCAGAGACCCAGTACTTC.